This is a list of T cell receptor beta chains from one sample in a study of T cells after yellow fever vaccination. MiXCR was run by TCRdb on the 5' RACE reads, yielding one entry per CDR3 protein. The sample shows some 500,000 distinct CDR3 sequences, approximately 13% of them seen only once. This sample comprised PBMCs, obtained on the day of the yellow fever booster vaccination. These receptors all come from a young man who received the YFV17D yellow fever vaccine. Each CDR3 is given with its conserved first and last residue. The D gene is left open where the match is weak. Some rows have no size entry. The others give once, few or many, or a class for an expanded clone.

>TRBV7-3|13|-|TRBJ2-2|few
CASRATNTGELFF
TGTGCCAGCAGAGCCACGAACACCGGGGAGCTGTTTTTT
>TRBV5-5|16|TRBD1|TRBJ2-5|few
CASSFVGQGAGETQYF
TGTGCCAGCAGCTTTGTGGGACAGGGTGCAGGGGAGACCCAGTACTTC
>TRBV24-1|15|-|TRBJ2-1|-
CATSDSLVGLNEQFF
TGTGCCACCAGTGATAGCCTAGTAGGCCTCAATGAGCAGTTCTTC
>TRBV20-1|14|-|TRBJ2-1|many
CSAAASGSYNEQFF
TGCAGTGCTGCCGCGTCGGGCTCCTACAATGAGCAGTTCTTC
>TRBV7-2|14|-|TRBJ2-5|-
CASSLVGSKETQYF
TGTGCCAGCAGCTTAGTCGGGAGTAAGGAGACCCAGTACTTC
>TRBV13|14|TRBD1|TRBJ2-5|-
CASSGTGRVKTQYF
TGTGCCAGCAGCGGGACAGGGAGGGTGAAGACCCAGTACTTC
>TRBV7-9|15|-|TRBJ2-1|few
CASSFVAASYNEQFF
TGTGCCAGCAGCTTTGTGGCGGCCTCCTACAATGAGCAGTTCTTC
>TRBV5-1|15|TRBD1|TRBJ2-7|-
CASSPLDRATYEQYF
TGCGCCAGCAGCCCTCTGGACAGGGCGACCTACGAGCAGTACTTC
>TRBV19|14|-|TRBJ2-5|-
CASSTPGLQETQYF
TGTGCCAGTAGTACCCCGGGACTCCAAGAGACCCAGTACTTC
>TRBV12-3/TRBV12-4|14|-|TRBJ2-3|many
CASTPKGGTDTQYF
TGTGCCAGCACCCCGAAAGGAGGCACAGATACGCAGTATTTT
>TRBV6-1|16|TRBD2|TRBJ2-7|-
CASSLTTSGRVYEQYF
TGTGCCAGCAGTCTCACGACTAGCGGGAGAGTTTACGAGCAGTACTTC
>TRBV7-2|16|-|TRBJ1-3|-
CASSLFGPGAGNTIYF
TGTGCCAGCAGCTTATTTGGCCCGGGGGCGGGAAACACCATATATTTT
>TRBV19|15|-|TRBJ2-3|few
CASSIGGLNTDTQYF
TGTGCCAGCAGTATAGGCGGACTGAACACAGATACGCAGTATTTT
>TRBV5-5|15|-|TRBJ2-7|-
CASSRDLRASNEQYF
TGTGCCAGCAGCAGGGACCTCCGGGCATCGAACGAGCAGTACTTC
>TRBV11-2|14|-|TRBJ2-1|few
CASSRLQGLDEQFF
TGTGCCAGCAGCCGATTACAGGGCCTCGATGAGCAGTTCTTC
>TRBV24-1|14|-|TRBJ2-2|few
CATSDRGGGGELFF
TGTGCCACCAGTGATCGGGGCGGCGGAGGGGAGCTGTTTTTT
>TRBV6-2/TRBV6-3|17|-|TRBJ2-6|-
CASNPLQGLSGANVLTF
TGTGCCAGCAACCCTCTACAGGGCCTCTCTGGGGCCAACGTCCTGACTTTC
>TRBV5-5|13|-|TRBJ2-1|many
CASYLATYNEQFF
TGTGCCAGCTATCTTGCCACCTACAATGAGCAGTTCTTC
>TRBV12-3/TRBV12-4|17|TRBD2|TRBJ2-3|few
CASSHRTSGRKTDTQYF
TGTGCCAGCAGCCATAGGACTAGCGGGAGGAAGACAGATACGCAGTATTTT
>TRBV12-3/TRBV12-4|16|TRBD2|TRBJ2-1|many
CASSRTSGGSYNEQFF
TGTGCCAGCAGCCGGACTAGCGGGGGATCCTACAATGAGCAGTTCTTC
>TRBV7-9|14|TRBD1|TRBJ2-7|-
CASSRQGIIYEQYF
TGTGCCAGCAGCCGACAGGGTATTATCTACGAGCAGTACTTC
>TRBV27|18|-|TRBJ2-6|-
CASSLSGRIIAGANVLTF
TGTGCCAGCAGTTTATCGGGTAGGATTATCGCAGGGGCCAACGTCCTGACTTTC
>TRBV7-2|15|TRBD1|TRBJ2-7|-
CASTSGTGFINEQYF
TGTGCCAGCACCTCCGGGACAGGGTTTATCAACGAGCAGTACTTC
>TRBV12-3/TRBV12-4|13|-|TRBJ1-2|-
CASNAGQTLGYTF
TGTGCCAGCAACGCTGGACAGACCCTTGGCTACACCTTC
>TRBV5-1|12|TRBD2|TRBJ2-7|many
CASSLASGEQYF
TGCGCCAGCAGCCTGGCTAGCGGCGAGCAGTACTTC
>TRBV28|14|-|TRBJ2-5|-
CASSLSGRPSTQYF
TGTGCCAGCAGTTTATCGGGGCGGCCCTCGACCCAGTACTTC
>TRBV15|15|-|TRBJ2-5|few
CATSRAGAGRETQYF
TGTGCCACCAGCAGAGCTGGGGCAGGGCGAGAGACCCAGTACTTC
>TRBV6-2/TRBV6-3|15|TRBD1|TRBJ1-3|few
CASRPQGPSGNTIYF
TGTGCCAGCAGACCACAGGGGCCGTCTGGAAACACCATATATTTT
>TRBV10-3|16|-|TRBJ2-2|-
CAISSRPGPSSGELFF
TGTGCCATCAGTAGCAGACCCGGCCCCAGCAGCGGGGAGCTGTTTTTT
>TRBV7-9|16|-|TRBJ2-3|-
CASSPTGVWGGDTQYF
TGTGCCAGCAGCCCTACTGGAGTGTGGGGCGGAGATACGCAGTATTTT
>TRBV30|14|-|TRBJ1-2|many
CAWSQRRAREGYTF
TGTGCCTGGAGTCAAAGACGGGCCCGGGAGGGCTACACCTTC
>TRBV4-2|15|-|TRBJ1-6|-
CASSQRTGDNSPLHF
TGTGCCAGCAGCCAGCGGACGGGGGATAATTCACCCCTCCACTTT
>TRBV20-1|14|TRBD1|TRBJ2-3|few
CSAAGGDSTDTQYF
TGCAGTGCCGCAGGGGGCGATAGCACAGATACGCAGTATTTT
>TRBV7-2|15|-|TRBJ2-7|few
CASSLNSGSDYEQYF
TGTGCCAGCAGCTTAAATTCGGGGAGCGACTACGAGCAGTACTTC
>TRBV7-2|13|-|TRBJ2-5|few
CASSRGWQETQYF
TGTGCCAGCAGCCGTGGGTGGCAAGAGACCCAGTACTTC
>TRBV11-2|14|-|TRBJ2-4|few
CASSLDGAKNIQYF
TGTGCCAGCAGCTTAGACGGGGCCAAAAACATTCAGTACTTC
>TRBV7-2|16|TRBD1|TRBJ2-2|many
CASRPPGQVLTGELFF
TGTGCCAGCAGACCACCGGGACAGGTTCTCACCGGGGAGCTGTTTTTT
>TRBV11-3|16|-|TRBJ2-1|few
CASSLAGASSYNEQFF
TGTGCCAGCAGCTTAGCAGGCGCTAGCTCCTACAATGAGCAGTTCTTC
>TRBV10-1|13|-|TRBJ2-7|-
CASSVLQTTEQYF
TGCGCCAGCAGTGTCTTACAGACTACGGAGCAGTACTTC
>TRBV20-1|17|-|TRBJ1-2|few
CCARAPGTPGGGYGYTF
TGCTGTGCTAGAGCCCCGGGGACACCCGGCGGGGGATATGGCTACACCTTC
>TRBV14|19|-|TRBJ2-5|few
CASSSHSPGQLSFQETQYF
TGTGCCAGCAGCTCCCACTCCCCAGGCCAGCTATCTTTCCAAGAGACCCAGTACTTC